The 21 T cell receptor beta chains reported below all come from one sample, sequenced in a study of blood T cell repertoires in COVID-19. TCRdb's table, derived via immunoSEQ multiplex PCR, lists solely in-frame clones and lacks some. The table lists around 62,000 clones, 88% of them singletons. Source material: PBMCs or T cells enriched from blood (not recorded which). Receptors were obtained from a woman aged 35 to 49 who had recovered from COVID-19.

This chain connects TRBV19 to TRBJ1-4; no definite D call. The CDR3 is made up of 13 amino acids. The germline V gene has CDR1 LNHDA and CDR2 SQIVND (reference sequence). Trimming left V 3 bases short and J 7 bases short, with 9 bases between. This CDR3 reads CASSIQFGEKLFF. CDR3 nucleotide sequence: TGTGCCAGTAGTATTCAATTCGGTGAAAAACTGTTTTTT.

CDR3 region: CASSPPQGLAGGPGELFF. DNA of the CDR3: TGCGCCAGCAGCCCTCCTCAGGGGCTAGCGGGGGGACCCGGGGAGCTGTTTTTT. The chain uses TRBV4-1 and TRBJ2-2; TRBD2 agrees at 11 bases. Germline loops: CDR1 MGHRA, CDR2 YSYEKL. The CDR3 has 18 amino acids. Germline trimming cut 4 bases from V and 6 bases from J; bases unmatched to any gene: 13.

V is TRBV27 and J is TRBJ1-5; unclear D gene. V dropped 0 bases and J dropped 0 bases, with 6 bases sitting between them. The CDR3 totals 15 residues. In germline, CDR1 is MNHEY, CDR2 SMNVEV (reference sequence). The CDR3 DNA reads TGTGCCAGCAGTTTATCACTTTATAGCAATCAGCCCCAGCATTTT. Protein: CASSLSLYSNQPQHF.

Of note for this clone: Other DNA sequences of this sample code for an identical CDR3. Here the CDR3 reads CASSETWTGNTEAFF. In nucleotides, the CDR3 is TGTGCCAGCAGTGAAACCTGGACAGGCAACACTGAAGCTTTCTTT. This chain links TRBV6-1 with TRBJ1-1; 7 bases align to TRBD1. The CDR3 totals 15 residues. The germline gives CDR1 MNHNS, CDR2 SASEGT. Trimming cost V 2 bases and J 2 bases; bases outside gene matches: 5.

This sequence joins TRBV9 and TRBJ2-7; D is perhaps TRBD2 (5 bases). The CDR3 totals 14 residues. V lost 3 bases and J 6 bases, leaving 16 bases between the germline ends. Germline V lookup: CDR1 SGDLS, CDR2 YYNGEE. CDR3 region: CASSARPGISEQYF. The CDR3 coding sequence is TGTGCCAGCAGCGCTCGTCCGGGGATAAGCGAGCAGTACTTC.

The CDR3 DNA follows: TGTGCCAGCAGTAGGGACACCTATGGCTACACCTTC. It translates to CASSRDTYGYTF. The chain couples TRBV6-5 to TRBJ1-2, with a weak D call TRBD1 (6 bases). This CDR3 is 12 amino acids long. Germline CDR1 and CDR2: MNHEY and SVGAGI. Trimming took 5 bases from V and 4 from J, leaving 8 bases between them.

Only one count was recorded for this clone. The chain combines TRBV3-1 (or the pseudogene TRBV3-2) with TRBJ2-5; 12 bases are shared with TRBD1. V lost 3 bases, J lost 11 bases, and 7 bases stayed unmatched. The CDR3 runs to 14 residues. The germline CDR1 and CDR2 sequences are LGHDT and YNNKEL (reference sequence). Here the CDR3 reads CASSQGQGAIQQYF. Written as DNA, the CDR3 is TGTGCCAGCAGCCAGGGACAGGGGGCGATCCAGCAGTACTTC.

The V call is TRBV11-2, the J call TRBJ1-2, with D perhaps matching TRBD1 (5 bases). Germline V CDR1 and CDR2: SGHAT, FQNNGV. Trimming cost V 7 bases and J 3 bases, with 15 bases left between them. The CDR3 has 14 residues. The DNA of the CDR3 is TGTGCCAGCATCTCCCCGACAGAGTACTATGGCTACACCTTC. Its protein is CASISPTEYYGYTF. The full variable domain, with the rest looked up from reference TRBV11-2 and TRBJ1-2, is EAGVAQSPRYKIIEKRQSVAFWCNPISGHATLYWYQQILGQGPKLLIQFQNNGVVDDSQLPKDRFSAERLKGVDSTLKIQPAKLEDSAVYLCASISPTEYYGYTFGSGTRLTVV.

The chain links TRBV19 to TRBJ2-7; tentative D call: TRBD1 (6 bases). The CDR3 length is 14 residues. Germline V gene sequence: CDR1 LNHDA, CDR2 SQIVND (reference sequence). The V end lost 3 bases, the J end lost 3 bases, and 12 bases lay between the germline ends. The CDR3 DNA sequence: TGTGCCAGTAGTATTGAGGCAGGGGTCTACGAGCAGTACTTC. Translating gives CASSIEAGVYEQYF.

The CDR3 reads CASSLAGGYNEQFF. CDR3 DNA: TGTGCCAGCTCCCTAGCGGGGGGATACAATGAGCAGTTCTTC. This chain connects TRBV28 to TRBJ2-1; the match to TRBD2 covers 11 bases. The junction had 4 bases not matched to a gene; V was cut back by 8 bases and J by 4 bases. Germline CDR1 and CDR2: MDHEN and SYDVKM. This CDR3 spans 14 amino acids.

The CDR3 DNA reads TGCGCCAGCAGCCTTCGGGGGGGCCGCGAGCAGTACTTC. The encoded protein is CASSLRGGREQYF. The chain carries TRBV5-1 and TRBJ2-7; 8 positions agree with TRBD2. The CDR3 runs to 13 residues. From germline, CDR1 is SGHRS and CDR2 YFSETQ. V trimming: 4 bases; J trimming: 6 bases; junction bases outside the gene matches: 6.

The V and J genes are TRBV11-2 and TRBJ2-1; D is undetermined. Per the germline V gene, CDR1 is SGHAT and CDR2 is FQNNGV. This CDR3 has 12 residues. V was trimmed by 5 bases and J by 5 bases, leaving 7 bases between them. The CDR3 DNA reads as TGTGCCAGCAGCCCCCAAAACAATGAGCAGTTCTTC. Encoded protein: CASSPQNNEQFF.

This clone was detected only a few times. The J gene is TRBJ1-1, the V gene TRBV6-5, with D perhaps TRBD1 (5 bases). Germline values: CDR1 MNHEY, CDR2 SVGAGI. V lost 8 bases, J lost 1 base, and 17 bases lay in between. The CDR3 spans 15 residues. The CDR3 protein is CASWGDSPGNTEAFF. The CDR3 DNA follows: TGTGCCAGCTGGGGGGACTCTCCGGGGAACACTGAAGCTTTCTTT.

The chain uses TRBV11-2 and TRBJ1-1; D remains ambiguous. The V gene's germline CDR1 is SGHAT and CDR2 FQNNGV. The CDR3 covers 15 residues. V gave up 5 bases and J gave up 1 base, with 14 bases separating them. The CDR3 sequence: CASSPQLVANTEAFF. CDR3 nucleotide sequence: TGTGCCAGCAGCCCCCAGTTGGTCGCGAACACTGAAGCTTTCTTT.

The chain joins TRBV7-8 to TRBJ1-2; 9 nucleotides agree with TRBD1. This CDR3 has 15 residues. Germline V gene lookup returns CDR1 SGHVS and CDR2 FQNEAQ. Losses at the gene ends were 7 bases for V and 6 bases for J; bases not matched to a gene: 12. CDR3 loop: CASNYLGQGGNGYTF. In DNA, the CDR3 is TGTGCCAGCAACTACCTGGGACAGGGAGGTAATGGCTACACCTTC. Filled out from reference TRBV7-8 and TRBJ1-2, the complete variable domain reads GAGVSQSPRYKVAKRGQDVALRCDPISGHVSLFWYQQALGQGPEFLTYFQNEAQLDKSGLPSDRFFAERPEGSVSTLKIQRTQQEDSAVYLCASNYLGQGGNGYTFGSGTRLTVV.

This chain uses TRBV2 with TRBJ2-3; TRBD1 agrees at 10 bases. Trimming at V came to 9 bases and at J to 1 base, leaving 1 base not matched to a gene. Germline-derived CDR1 and CDR2 are SNHLY and FYNNEI. The CDR3 is made up of 13 amino acids. The CDR3 spells CARDRGGTDTQYF. The CDR3, as DNA: TGTGCCAGGGACAGGGGGGGCACAGATACGCAGTATTTT. Using reference TRBV2 and TRBJ2-3 for the parts outside the CDR3, the full variable domain is EPEVTQTPSHQVTQMGQEVILRCVPISNHLYFYWYRQILGQKVEFLVSFYNNEISEKSEIFDDQFSVERPDGSNFTLKIRSTKLEDSAMYFCARDRGGTDTQYFGPGTRLTVL.

The genes are TRBV5-3 and TRBJ2-1, with D unresolved. TRBV5-3 is given ORF status, its function remaining uncertain. Trimming shortened V by 2 bases and J by 0 bases, and 6 bases separated the two germline ends. This CDR3 is 14 amino acids long. The CDR3 is CARSLSSSYNEQFF. CDR3 DNA sequence: TGTGCCAGAAGCTTATCGAGCTCCTACAATGAGCAGTTCTTC.

The rearrangement links TRBV9 to TRBJ2-7, with a possible D match to TRBD1 (5 bases). This CDR3 is built from 14 residues. Trimming took off 4 bases at V and 2 bases at J, with 13 bases between the two ends. Germline V gene sequence: CDR1 SGDLS, CDR2 YYNGEE. In DNA, the CDR3 is TGTGCCAGCAGCCCCCGACAGTATACCTACGAGCAGTACTTC. Residues: CASSPRQYTYEQYF.

The rearrangement uses TRBV5-1 and TRBJ1-5; TRBD1 is a possible D gene (5 bases). The germline CDR1 and CDR2 sequences are SGHRS and YFSETQ. This CDR3 is built from 15 residues. V was shortened by 0 bases and J by 3 bases, with 10 bases between the two germline ends. CDR3 bases: TGCGCCAGCAGCTTGGGGTCAGGGCCCAATCAGCCCCAGCATTTT. Its translation is CASSLGSGPNQPQHF.

Here the CDR3 DNA reads TGTGCCAGCAGCGGGGACTTCAACTATGGCTACACCTTC. As protein: CASSGDFNYGYTF. The rearrangement links TRBV5-6 to TRBJ1-2; weak D call: TRBD1 (5 bases). Per the germline V gene, CDR1 is SGHDT and CDR2 is YYEEEE. Trimming took 4 bases from V and 2 from J, leaving 9 bases between them. The CDR3 loop spans 13 amino acids.

V gene TRBV6-5 combines with J gene TRBJ1-2; 7 positions agree with TRBD1. This CDR3 comprises 16 residues. V was pared by 2 bases and J by 4 bases, with 10 bases of the junction left unmatched. Germline loops: CDR1 MNHEY, CDR2 SVGAGI. The CDR3 bases are TGTGCCAGCAGTTACAAGCGACAGGGTGTGGGCTATGGCTACACCTTC. This gives the protein CASSYKRQGVGYGYTF.